The rows below give T cell receptor beta chains drawn from one sample of a study of blood T cell repertoires in COVID-19. TCRdb's table, derived via immunoSEQ multiplex PCR, lists solely in-frame clones and lacks some. The sample lists more than 14,000 clones, around 86% occurring once. The sample consisted of peripheral blood. The receptors derive from a human donor in a cohort sampled during active COVID-19. Each CDR3 is given with its conserved first and last residue. D genes are given only for firm matches. Size is stated for part of the rows, as once, few or many counts, or as a class when the clone is expanded.

>.|TRBV9|.|TRBJ2-5
TGTGCCAGCAGCGCCCAACCCTCCCCGCTCGGGACACCTCAAGAGACCCAGTACTTC
CASSAQPSPLGTPQETQYF
>TRBD1|TRBV5-1|.|TRBJ2-1
TGCGCCAGCAGCAGGGGACAGGGCCGTAGCTCCTACAATGAGCAGTTCTTC
CASSRGQGRSSYNEQFF
>.|TRBV7-9|.|TRBJ1-1
TGTGCCAGCAGCTCCCCTCTGAACACTGAAGCTTTCTTT
CASSSPLNTEAFF
>.|TRBV27|.|TRBJ2-7
TGTGCCAGCAGATCCCTCGGGGGTGGGGACTACGAGCAGTACTTC
CASRSLGGGDYEQYF
>.|TRBV18|.|TRBJ1-1
TGTGCCAGCTCATTCGCGGGACTCCGAGTGCCTGAAGCTTTCTTT
CASSFAGLRVPEAFF
>.|TRBV11-1|.|TRBJ2-1
TGTGCCAGCAGCTTGGGTGGTGACAGAGACAATGAGCAGTTCTTC
CASSLGGDRDNEQFF
>TRBD1|TRBV28|.|TRBJ1-5
TGTGCCAGCAATGGAGGATGGGGGGACAGACTAGAATCGGTCTATAGCAATCAGCCCCAGCATTTT
CASNGGWGDRLESVYSNQPQHF
>TRBD2|TRBV7-9|once|TRBJ2-7
TGTGCCAGCAGCTTAGCGGCGGGGCTAGCGGGGAAAAGCTCCTACGAGCAGTACTTC
CASSLAAGLAGKSSYEQYF
>.|TRBV7-9|.|TRBJ2-2
TGTGCCAGCAGCCCAGGCGTTGGGGAGCTGTTTTTT
CASSPGVGELFF
>TRBD1|TRBV9|.|TRBJ1-1
TGTGCCAGCAGCGGATACAGGGGCCCGGGTGGGGAAGCTTTCTTT
CASSGYRGPGGEAFF
>.|TRBV6-5|.|TRBJ2-6
TGTGCCAGCAGGCGCCAAATTTCTGGGGCCAACGTCCTGACTTTC
CASRRQISGANVLTF
>.|TRBV5-1|.|TRBJ1-1
TGCGCCAGCAGAAGAGGTCCGGGTGGGACTGAAGCTTTCTTT
CASRRGPGGTEAFF
>.|TRBV18|.|TRBJ2-7
TGTGCCAGCTCACTTGCCCAGGGATCCTACGAGCAGTACTTC
CASSLAQGSYEQYF
>.|TRBV13|.|TRBJ2-3
TGTGCCAGCAGCTTAGGGCAGGGATATTACACAGATACGCAGTATTTT
CASSLGQGYYTDTQYF
>TRBD1|TRBV7-2|.|TRBJ1-3
TGTGCCAGCAGCTTAGTGCAGGGGGGCCGAAACACCATATATTTT
CASSLVQGGRNTIYF
>TRBD1|TRBV5-1|.|TRBJ2-2
TGCGCCAGCAGCCTGACAGGGGGTAGGACCGGGGAGCTGTTTTTT
CASSLTGGRTGELFF
>.|TRBV20-1|.|TRBJ2-7
TGCAGTGCTAGAAACAGCTACGAGCAGTACTTC
CSARNSYEQYF
>TRBD1|TRBV6-5|.|TRBJ1-2
TGTGCCAGCAGGGCCAGCGGGACAGGGGGAGGGAGCTACACCTTC
CASRASGTGGGSYTF
>TRBD1|TRBV5-1|.|TRBJ1-6
TGCGCCAGCAGCCCGGGACAGGGGAGCTCCTATAATTCACCCCTCCACTTT
CASSPGQGSSYNSPLHF
>TRBD1|TRBV5-1|.|TRBJ1-1
TGCGCCAGCAGCCGGCCGGGACAGGGGGCCTTGAACACTGAAGCTTTCTTT
CASSRPGQGALNTEAFF
>.|TRBV19|few|TRBJ2-1
TGTGCCAGTAGTACCCGGGGGGCCTCCTACAATGAGCAGTTCTTC
CASSTRGASYNEQFF
>.|TRBV11-2|.|TRBJ2-5
TGTGCCAGCAGCCCTGTGGGCCGCCAAGAGACCCAGTACTTC
CASSPVGRQETQYF
>.|TRBV11-1|.|TRBJ1-2
TGTGCCAGCAGGGGGCCAGGAAGCTCCTATGGCTACACCTTC
CASRGPGSSYGYTF
>.|TRBV7-9|once|TRBJ1-4
TGTGCCAGCAGCCCTTGGGGGGACCCCGCTAATGAAAAACTGTTTTTT
CASSPWGDPANEKLFF
>TRBD1|TRBV2|once|TRBJ2-7
TGTGCCAGCGGTCCAGGGGACAGGTACGAGCAGTACTTC
CASGPGDRYEQYF
>TRBD2|TRBV30|.|TRBJ2-3
TGTGCCTGCGCGGGGGGGAGCACAGATACGCAGTATTTT
CACAGGSTDTQYF
>TRBD2|TRBV13|.|TRBJ2-1
TGTGCCAGCAGCTCCCTAAAGCGGGAATCCTACAATGAGCAGTTCTTC
CASSSLKRESYNEQFF
>.|TRBV7-3|.|TRBJ2-4
TGTGCCAGCAGCCTGACTCGGGAAAACATTCAGTACTTC
CASSLTRENIQYF
>.|TRBV9|.|TRBJ1-2
TGTGCCAGCAGCCCCTCCTGGACAGTTAACTATGGCTACACCTTC
CASSPSWTVNYGYTF
>.|TRBV7-3|few|TRBJ2-1
TGTGCCAGCAGCTCTTACACCGACAATGAGCAGTTCTTC
CASSSYTDNEQFF
>TRBD1|TRBV7-8|.|TRBJ1-4
TGTGCCAGCAGCGCAGGCAGGGGGCCTGCAACTAATGAAAAACTGTTTTTT
CASSAGRGPATNEKLFF
>.|TRBV19|.|TRBJ2-5
TGTGCCAGTAGTATACAGGGGTGGAAAGAGACCCAGTACTTC
CASSIQGWKETQYF
>TRBD1|TRBV10-2|.|TRBJ2-7
TGCGCCGTTGGACAGGGCCCCTACGAGCAGTACTTC
CAVGQGPYEQYF
>TRBD1|TRBV2|.|TRBJ1-1
TGTGCCAGCAGGGACAGGGCTGAAGCTTTCTTT
CASRDRAEAFF
>TRBD1|TRBV5-4|.|TRBJ1-2
TGTGCCAGCAGCTACGGGACAGGGGGGCCCCCTAACTATGGCTACACCTTC
CASSYGTGGPPNYGYTF
>.|TRBV5-4|.|TRBJ1-1
TGTGCCAGCAGCCTACTCAGGGGTAAGGACACTGAAGCTTTCTTT
CASSLLRGKDTEAFF
>.|TRBV6-5|.|TRBJ2-1
TGTGCCAGCAGAAGACAGGCTTGGGAGTTCTTC
CASRRQAWEFF
>.|TRBV2|.|TRBJ1-1
TGTGCCAGCACTAGTGGGGCCACTGAAGCTTTCTTT
CASTSGATEAFF
>.|TRBV13|.|TRBJ1-4
TGTGCCAGCAGCGTTACGCCAAGAAGCAAACTGTTTTTT
CASSVTPRSKLFF
>TRBD2|TRBV5-6|.|TRBJ2-2
TGTGCCAGCAGCCCTGGACTAGCGGGCCGCACCGGGGAGCTGTTTTTT
CASSPGLAGRTGELFF
>.|TRBV4-3|.|TRBJ1-6
TGCGCCAGCAGCCGTCGGATCACAGGGAATTCACCCCTCCACTTT
CASSRRITGNSPLHF